What follows are 3 T cell receptor beta chains derived from one specimen sequenced in a study of cytomegalovirus exposure and HLA in healthy donors (TCRdb year 2017). Library method: the immunoSEQ multiplex PCR assay. A mixture of 60 forward primers for TCR Vbeta segments and 13 reverse primers for TCR Jbeta segments was used in the multiplex PCR. Here the immuneACCESS table is served through TCRdb, limited to in-frame sequences with V and J called. Missing clones are a known gap in these copies; in checked studies unresolved V genes cover under half, and the rest lacks a known reason. The sample profile shows approximately 90,000 clones; about 76% of them were found once. Roughly 4.5% of the sample rests with the top ten. Sequencing was carried out using PBMCs. These TCRs come from a woman aged 40 to 50 in good health and CMV-seronegative.

The chain recombines TRBV5-1 with TRBJ1-2; TRBD1 might be the D (6 bases). Germline CDR1 and CDR2: SGHRS and YFSETQ. V was cut by 0 bases and J by 8 bases, with 17 bases left in between. The CDR3 has 15 amino acids. The CDR3 spells CASSLALAGVRGYTF. Here the CDR3 DNA reads TGCGCCAGCAGCTTGGCTCTTGCAGGGGTGCGGGGCTACACCTTC.

J is TRBJ2-5 and V is TRBV5-4; 12 bases agree with TRBD1. The CDR3 is 16 amino acids. With 3 bases clipped from V and 4 bases from J, the junction kept 7 bases outside the gene matches. CDR1 is SGHNT, CDR2 YYREEE, per germline (reference sequence). CDR3: CASSSEGTGGGETQYF. In DNA form, the CDR3 reads TGTGCCAGCAGCTCGGAAGGGACAGGGGGCGGAGAGACCCAGTACTTC.

The chain carries TRBV30 and TRBJ1-6; 8 bases agree with TRBD1. This CDR3 has 14 residues. Trimming at V came to 4 bases and at J to 9 bases, leaving 8 bases not matched to a gene. Germline CDR1 and CDR2: GTSNPN and SVGIG (reference sequence). In DNA form, the CDR3 reads TGTGCCTGGACGCCCCAGGGGGCAAGTTCACCCCTCCACTTT. Protein product: CAWTPQGASSPLHF.